These 4 T cell receptor beta chains came from one sample sequenced in a study of glioma-infiltrating T cells after dendritic cell vaccination. Here immunoSEQ multiplex PCR was the method, and the copy in TCRdb shows in-frame clones only, minus some. The sample contains around 100,000 clones, 80% to 90% of which appear only once. Specimen: blood, collected before dendritic cell vaccination. These receptors all come from a human donor with glioblastoma.

V gene TRBV7-6 combines with J gene TRBJ1-1, with TRBD1 identical over 8 bases. The CDR3 is 15 amino acids. CDR1 and CDR2 (germline): SGHVS, FNYEAQ. Losses at the gene ends were 6 bases for V and 4 bases for J; bases not matched to a gene: 10. The CDR3 region has the DNA TGTGCCAGCAGTTTATCCACAGGGGGATTCACTGAAGCTTTCTTT. Protein product: CASSLSTGGFTEAFF. Using reference TRBV7-6 and TRBJ1-1 for the parts outside the CDR3, the full variable domain is GAGVSQSPRYKVTKRGQDVALRCDPISGHVSLYWYRQALGQGPEFLTYFNYEAQQDKSGLPNDRFSAERPEGSISTLTIQRTEQRDSAMYRCASSLSTGGFTEAFFGQGTRLTVV.

V and J are TRBV7-2 and TRBJ2-1, with D unclear. Looked up from germline, CDR1 is SGHTA and CDR2 is FQGNSA. V was trimmed by 2 bases and J by 8 bases, leaving 13 bases between them. CDR3 length: 14 residues. CDR3 sequence (DNA): TGTGCCAGCAGCTTAATGCGGCTGGTGGATGAGCAGTTCTTC. This codes for CASSLMRLVDEQFF.

This chain joins TRBV5-4 and TRBJ1-5; 10 bases agree with TRBD1. V shed 5 bases and J 7 bases; nucleotides not matched to a gene: 9. The CDR3 is 15 residues long. Germline loops: CDR1 SGHNT, CDR2 YYREEE (reference sequence). The CDR3, as DNA: TGTGCCAGCAGGAATAAGGGACAGGGGCAACAGCCCCAGCATTTT. Translating gives CASRNKGQGQQPQHF.

V usage is TRBV11-2 and J usage is TRBJ2-2, with a tentative D call TRBD1 (6 bases). The CDR3 contains 19 residues. CDR1 is SGHAT, CDR2 FQNNGV, per germline. V was pared by 5 bases and J by 5 bases, with 27 bases between. The CDR3 region has the DNA TGTGCCAGCAGCCCTACCGGACAGCGGAGCTGGGGGCGGACCGGGGAGCTGTTTTTT. It encodes CASSPTGQRSWGRTGELFF.